These T cell receptor beta chains were read from a single sample in a study of stem cell transplantation in POMP-related autoinflammatory disease. TCRdb's table, derived via immunoSEQ multiplex PCR, lists solely in-frame clones and lacks some. The table lists tens of thousands of clones, about nine tenths of them singletons. The material was CD4+ T cells from PBMCs, obtained after stem cell transplantation. The receptors shown here come from a human patient with POMP-related autoinflammation and immune dysregulation (PRAID). Some T cells may be graft donor cells. Both conserved end residues are part of each CDR3. D genes are given only for firm matches. A clone size is listed for some rows: how often the clone was seen (once, few, many), or a class if it is expanded.

v_call: TRBV20-1
d_call: -
j_call: TRBJ1-1
clone_size: -
cdr3_nt: TGCAGTGCTGGCAGGGGCACTGAAGCTTTCTTT
cdr3_aa: CSAGRGTEAFF

v_call: TRBV7-2
d_call: -
j_call: TRBJ2-1
clone_size: -
cdr3_nt: TGTGCCAGCAGCTTAGTAGAGAGAAATGAGCAGTTCTTC
cdr3_aa: CASSLVERNEQFF

v_call: TRBV24-1
d_call: -
j_call: TRBJ2-5
clone_size: -
cdr3_nt: TGTGCCACCAGTGACCCAAGACAGGACCAAGAGACCCAGTACTTC
cdr3_aa: CATSDPRQDQETQYF

v_call: TRBV18
d_call: TRBD1
j_call: TRBJ1-1
clone_size: once
cdr3_nt: TGTGCCAGCTCAGAAATGACAGGGGCGAACACTGAAGCTTTCTTT
cdr3_aa: CASSEMTGANTEAFF

v_call: TRBV30
d_call: TRBD1
j_call: TRBJ1-5
clone_size: -
cdr3_nt: TGTGCCTGGAGTGTAGTGGGACAGGGCTTAAGTCAGCCCCAGCATTTT
cdr3_aa: CAWSVVGQGLSQPQHF

v_call: TRBV29-1
d_call: TRBD2
j_call: TRBJ2-1
clone_size: -
cdr3_nt: TGCAGCGTTCGCGGGAGAAACTACAATGAGCAGTTCTTC
cdr3_aa: CSVRGRNYNEQFF

v_call: TRBV28
d_call: -
j_call: TRBJ1-2
clone_size: -
cdr3_nt: TGTGCCAGCTCTCCTATGGGCGTTGAATTGTATGGCTACACCTTC
cdr3_aa: CASSPMGVELYGYTF

v_call: TRBV4-1
d_call: TRBD1
j_call: TRBJ1-4
clone_size: -
cdr3_nt: TGCGCCAGCAGCCAAGAGGGACAGGGGTACAATGAAAAACTGTTTTTT
cdr3_aa: CASSQEGQGYNEKLFF

v_call: TRBV28
d_call: TRBD2
j_call: TRBJ2-5
clone_size: -
cdr3_nt: TGTGCCAGCAGTAGTAGCGGGGGGGCCTCCCAAGAGACCCAGTACTTC
cdr3_aa: CASSSSGGASQETQYF

v_call: TRBV2
d_call: -
j_call: TRBJ1-3
clone_size: -
cdr3_nt: TGTGCCAGCATGGCCGACTCTGGAAACACCATATATTTT
cdr3_aa: CASMADSGNTIYF

v_call: TRBV11-2
d_call: -
j_call: TRBJ2-5
clone_size: -
cdr3_nt: TGTGCCAGCAGCTTAGAAGGTAACCAAGAGACCCAGTACTTC
cdr3_aa: CASSLEGNQETQYF

v_call: TRBV5-1
d_call: -
j_call: TRBJ2-5
clone_size: once
cdr3_nt: TGCGCCAGCAGGCCGGAGAGCCAAGAGACCCAGTACTTC
cdr3_aa: CASRPESQETQYF